The 11 T cell receptor beta chains reported below all come from one sample, sequenced in a study of blood T cell repertoires in COVID-19. Generated by immunoSEQ multiplex PCR, the TCRdb table keeps only in-frame clones and is missing some. The table records a few hundred thousand clones, 70% to 90% of them present only once. Sequenced sample: peripheral blood. The receptors were gathered from a woman in her thirties with active or convalescent COVID-19.

This rearrangement joins TRBV5-1 to TRBJ1-4, with no clear D. Germline V lookup: CDR1 SGHRS, CDR2 YFSETQ. V was shortened by 4 bases and J by 0 bases, with 7 bases between the two germline ends. This CDR3 has 14 amino acids. This CDR3 reads CASSQVATNEKLFF. CDR3 DNA sequence: TGCGCCAGCAGCCAGGTTGCAACTAATGAAAAACTGTTTTTT.

The genes are TRBV29-1 and TRBJ1-4; TRBD1 aligns across 12 bases. Trimming cost V 4 bases and J 8 bases; bases outside gene matches: 2. CDR3 length: 13 amino acids. The germline gives CDR1 SQVTM, CDR2 ANQGSEA. CDR3 region: CSVGGQGAEKLFF. In DNA form, the CDR3 reads TGCAGCGTTGGGGGACAGGGGGCAGAAAAACTGTTTTTT.

The chain employs TRBV30 and TRBJ1-2; D unclear. Trimming stripped 0 bases from V and 8 bases from J, with 10 bases between. Looked up from germline, CDR1 is GTSNPN and CDR2 is SVGIG (reference sequence). This CDR3 contains 12 residues. CDR3 nucleotide sequence: TGTGCCTGGAGTGTTGGCCCGCAGGGCTACACCTTC. Amino acids: CAWSVGPQGYTF.

This clone turned up a few times. The V gene is TRBV7-3, the J gene TRBJ1-5; the D gene is possibly TRBD1 (6 bases). CDR3 length equals 14 residues. V gave up 2 bases and J gave up 3 bases, with 8 bases separating them. Germline CDR1 reads SGHTA; CDR2 reads FQGTGA. DNA for the CDR3: TGTGCCAGCAGCTTATCAGGGGACAATCAGCCCCAGCATTTT. It codes for CASSLSGDNQPQHF.

The chain combines TRBV6-2 or TRBV6-3 with TRBJ1-1, with D tentatively TRBD1 (6 bases). Germline CDR1 and CDR2: MNHEY and SVGEGT. The germline V and J ends were trimmed by 5 bases and 4 bases, with 14 bases remaining between them. The CDR3 loop spans 14 amino acids. The CDR3 sequence: CASSARDKATEAFF. CDR3 bases: TGTGCCAGCAGTGCCCGGGACAAGGCCACTGAAGCTTTCTTT.

This rearrangement joins TRBV27 to TRBJ1-2; 8 positions match TRBD1. Germline CDR1 and CDR2: MNHEY and SMNVEV (reference sequence). The CDR3 covers 15 residues. V was pared by 0 bases and J by 8 bases, with 8 bases of the junction left unmatched. CDR3 in amino acids: CASSLSSQGADGYTF. In DNA form, the CDR3 reads TGTGCCAGCAGTTTATCGTCGCAGGGGGCAGACGGCTACACCTTC.

The rearrangement joins TRBV2 to TRBJ2-6, with D possibly being TRBD2 (6 bases). The CDR3 totals 16 residues. V was shortened by 5 bases and J by 1 base, with 12 bases between the two germline ends. Germline assignment: CDR1 SNHLY and CDR2 FYNNEI. The CDR3 is CASSPRLVSGANVLTF. As DNA, the CDR3 is TGTGCCAGCAGTCCGAGACTAGTTTCTGGGGCCAACGTCCTGACTTTC.

This clone appeared a single time. The chain recombines TRBV25-1 with TRBJ1-2, with D perhaps matching TRBD1 (5 bases). Trimming took 4 bases from V and 0 from J, leaving 15 bases between them. The CDR3 covers 16 residues. Germline CDR1 is MGHDK and CDR2 is SYGVNS. This chain's CDR3 is CASSARRQSPNYGYTF. Here the CDR3 DNA reads TGTGCCAGCAGTGCCCGCCGACAGTCTCCTAACTATGGCTACACCTTC.

The chain recombines TRBV24-1 with TRBJ1-4; D perhaps matches TRBD1 (5 bases). Germline CDR1 and CDR2: KGHDR and SFDVKD. The V end was cut by 2 bases, the J end by 8 bases, with 14 bases between. The CDR3 loop spans 15 amino acids. The CDR3 sequence is CATSDSRDSGEKLFF. CDR3 bases: TGTGCCACCAGTGATTCGCGGGACTCCGGGGAAAAACTGTTTTTT.

The chain has TRBV7-8 and TRBJ2-5; TRBD2 matches at 10 bases. Germline V gene sequence: CDR1 SGHVS, CDR2 FQNEAQ. The CDR3 consists of 17 residues. V shed 2 bases and J 1 base; nucleotides not matched to a gene: 7. CDR3 loop: CASSLRRASGSQETQYF. The CDR3 bases are TGTGCCAGCAGCTTACGAAGGGCTAGCGGGAGCCAAGAGACCCAGTACTTC.

The chain recombines TRBV6-2 or TRBV6-3 with TRBJ1-2; weak D call: TRBD1 (6 bases). The germline gives CDR1 MNHEY, CDR2 SVGEGT. CDR3 length: 13 amino acids. V was trimmed by 2 bases and J by 8 bases, leaving 12 bases between them. In nucleotides, the CDR3 is TGTGCCAGCAGTTACACAGGGCTTCGGGGCTACACCTTC. It is translated as CASSYTGLRGYTF.